In this sample, the clone carrying this T cell receptor beta chain turned up a few times. Its cognate antigen is unknown. The sample is drawn from a study of blood T cells in healthy people across ages. Study as a whole: Capturing about one barcoded beta molecule per two T cells was achieved by template switching. Study-level points and caveats: Researchers said unsorted PBMCs prevented a conclusive naive versus antigen-experienced comparison.

The second PCR ran about 6 to 12 cycles with a sample-barcoded 5' primer and J-beta primers. TCRdb fed the 5' RACE reads into MiXCR, producing one record per CDR3 protein. The sample holds 350,000 to 450,000 distinct CDR3 sequences, approximately 51% seen once. The source of this sequence is a man aged 55-75 years in good health. Sequencing used blood.

The chain's CDR3 is CSARGRVANTGELFF. The DNA of the CDR3 is TGCAGTGCTAGAGGGCGGGTCGCGAACACCGGGGAGCTGTTTTTT. This sequence joins TRBV20-1 and TRBJ2-2, with D possibly matching TRBD2 (5 bases). V was shortened by 1 base and J by 0 bases, with 9 bases between the two germline ends. This CDR3 is built from 15 residues. Germline-derived CDR1 and CDR2 are DFQATT and SNEGSKA (reference sequence).